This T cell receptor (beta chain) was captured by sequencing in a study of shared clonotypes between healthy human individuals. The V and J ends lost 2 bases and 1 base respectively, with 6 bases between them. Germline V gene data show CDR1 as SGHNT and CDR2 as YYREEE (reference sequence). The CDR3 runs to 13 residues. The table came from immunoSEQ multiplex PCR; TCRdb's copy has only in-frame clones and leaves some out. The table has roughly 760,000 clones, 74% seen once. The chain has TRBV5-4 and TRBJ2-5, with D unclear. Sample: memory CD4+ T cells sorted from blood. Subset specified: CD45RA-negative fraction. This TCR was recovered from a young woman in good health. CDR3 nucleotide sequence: TGTGCCAGCAGCTTTTATTTCCAAGAGACCCAGTACTTC. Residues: CASSFYFQETQYF.